The clone carrying this TCR beta chain has ten or more counts. Its antigen is as yet unknown. The data were obtained in a study of CD8 T cells in ankylosing spondylitis. Study observations and caveats: A TCR beta motif made of under 10 highly homologous variants seemed typical of ankylosing spondylitis blood.

The CDR3 covers 16 residues. V lost 1 base and J lost 7; bases outside the gene matches: 10. The V gene's germline CDR1 is SEHNR and CDR2 FQNEAQ (reference sequence). TCRdb independently ran MiXCR on the 5' RACE reads; one entry per CDR3 protein. The data show about 250,000 distinct CDR3 sequences, with 10% seen just once and about 2.8% held by the top ten. The TCR sequence derives from a male donor with ankylosing spondylitis or in good health (not recorded which). Specimen: blood, either unsorted or a sorted T cell fraction (not recorded which). The chain combines TRBV7-9 with TRBJ2-1; 7 nucleotides line up with TRBD2. CDR3: CASSLDGGRAGNEQFF. The DNA of the CDR3 is TGTGCCAGCAGCTTAGATGGAGGGAGGGCGGGAAATGAGCAGTTCTTC.